Below are 27 T cell receptor beta chains sequenced from a single sample in a study of blood T cell repertoires in COVID-19. Using immunoSEQ multiplex PCR, the repertoire was profiled, and TCRdb retains in-frame clones only, with some absent. This sample has about 240,000 clones, with 80% to 90% found just once. Sample: peripheral blood. All receptors come from a woman of 80 years or more with COVID-19, enrolled during active disease.

The J gene is TRBJ1-6, the V gene TRBV4-1; TRBD1 is a possible D gene (5 bases). This CDR3 contains 17 residues. Germline CDR1 MGHRA, CDR2 YSYEKL. Trimming took off 5 bases at V and 9 bases at J, with 23 bases between the two ends. CDR3 sequence: CASSAGDRPLIRSPLHF. CDR3 bases: TGCGCCAGCAGCGCGGGAGACAGACCGCTAATTCGTTCACCCCTCCACTTT.

The chain recombines TRBV19 with TRBJ2-5; a possible D gene is TRBD1 (5 bases). Deletions cut 1 base from V and 4 bases from J, with 7 bases between. The CDR3 loop spans 13 amino acids. Germline V lookup: CDR1 LNHDA, CDR2 SQIVND (reference sequence). CDR3 sequence reads: CASSIAGIETQYF. For the CDR3, the DNA is TGTGCCAGTAGTATAGCAGGGATAGAGACCCAGTACTTC.

This clone is a singleton in its sample. This chain joins TRBV5-1 and TRBJ2-7, with 7 positions matching TRBD2. Germline V CDR1 and CDR2: SGHRS, YFSETQ. The V segment lost 0 bases and the J segment 4 bases; nucleotides outside the gene matches: 4. The CDR3 covers 14 residues. CDR3 coding DNA: TGCGCCAGCAGCTTGGGGCTAGCGGATTACGAGCAGTACTTC. Encoded protein: CASSLGLADYEQYF. Together with reference TRBV5-1 and TRBJ2-7, the CDR3 gives the full variable domain: KAGVTQTPRYLIKTRGQQVTLSCSPISGHRSVSWYQQTPGQGLQFLFEYFSETQRNKGNFPGRFSGRQFSNSRSEMNVSTLELGDSALYLCASSLGLADYEQYFGPGTRLTVT.

This rearrangement joins TRBV2 to TRBJ1-2; weak D call: TRBD1 (6 bases). CDR1 and CDR2 (germline): SNHLY, FYNNEI. Trimming took 4 bases from V and 0 from J, leaving 15 bases between them. The CDR3 is 16 amino acids. Here the CDR3 reads CASSVNRAPANYGYTF. For the CDR3, the DNA is TGTGCCAGCAGTGTCAACAGGGCCCCAGCTAACTATGGCTACACCTTC. Full variable domain (remainder filled in from reference TRBV2 and TRBJ1-2): EPEVTQTPSHQVTQMGQEVILRCVPISNHLYFYWYRQILGQKVEFLVSFYNNEISEKSEIFDDQFSVERPDGSNFTLKIRSTKLEDSAMYFCASSVNRAPANYGYTFGSGTRLTVV.

The chain is built from TRBV29-1 and TRBJ1-2; D ambiguous. The CDR3 contains 16 residues. V lost 1 base and J lost 5, with 20 bases in between. Germline V gene lookup returns CDR1 SQVTM and CDR2 ANQGSEA. CDR3 nucleotides: TGCAGCGTTGAAGGCGGACTCGAAGCTACCCGGTATGGCTACACCTTC. Translation gives CSVEGGLEATRYGYTF.

With regard to this clone: The sample contains more than one DNA sequence encoding this CDR3. The chain carries TRBV21-1 and TRBJ1-6; the table gives TRBD1 as D, unverified against the DNA. TRBV21-1 is termed a pseudogene. The CDR3 loop spans 16 amino acids. Here the CDR3 reads CASSNLDRRDNSPLHF. The CDR3 coding sequence is TGTGCTAGCAGCAACCTAGACAGGAGAGATAATTCACCCCTCCACTTT.

The chain combines TRBV24-1 with TRBJ2-5, with D perhaps matching TRBD1 (6 bases). Germline CDR1 is KGHDR and CDR2 is SFDVKD. The CDR3 has 14 residues. The V end was cut by 4 bases, the J end by 7 bases, with 15 bases between. The CDR3 region has the DNA TGTGCCACCAGTGACCACTCACAGGGAGTGACCCAGTACTTC. Translating gives CATSDHSQGVTQYF.

This chain links TRBV18 with TRBJ2-1, with D perhaps matching TRBD1 (7 bases). This CDR3 spans 14 amino acids. Germline assignment: CDR1 KGHSH and CDR2 LQKENI. Trimming removed 6 bases from V and 5 bases from J, with 14 bases in between. CDR3 nucleotide sequence: TGTGCCAGCTCTTACGGGGGACAGCACAATGAGCAGTTCTTC. Its protein product is CASSYGGQHNEQFF.

This clone was detected once. The rearrangement joins TRBV7-2 to TRBJ2-5, with TRBD2 as a possible D gene (6 bases). The CDR3 totals 15 residues. V shed 1 base and J shed 5 bases, with 14 bases lying between them. CDR1 SGHTA and CDR2 FQGNSA come from the germline V gene. Written as DNA, the CDR3 is TGTGCCAGCAGCTTAGGTGGCGGAGGGTGGGAGACCCAGTACTTC. Its translation is CASSLGGGGWETQYF.

The chain employs TRBV5-1 and TRBJ2-5, with 8 bases aligning to TRBD1. Germline CDR1 reads SGHRS; CDR2 reads YFSETQ. Trimming at V came to 0 bases and at J to 4 bases, leaving 5 bases not matched to a gene. The CDR3 spans 15 residues. Here the CDR3 DNA reads TGCGCCAGCAGCTTGGAGACAGGGGTACGAGAGACCCAGTACTTC. It specifies CASSLETGVRETQYF. Full variable domain (outside the CDR3, taken from reference TRBV5-1 and TRBJ2-5): KAGVTQTPRYLIKTRGQQVTLSCSPISGHRSVSWYQQTPGQGLQFLFEYFSETQRNKGNFPGRFSGRQFSNSRSEMNVSTLELGDSALYLCASSLETGVRETQYFGPGTRLLVL.

V is TRBV20-1 and J is TRBJ2-3, with D uncertain. The CDR3 extends over 11 amino acids. V dropped 7 bases and J dropped 5 bases, with 10 bases sitting between them. Germline CDR1 reads DFQATT; CDR2 reads SNEGSKA (reference sequence). The CDR3 region has the DNA TGCAGTGTTTCCCATAGAGATACGCAGTATTTT. This encodes CSVSHRDTQYF.

This clone was counted a few times. The rearrangement links TRBV30 to TRBJ1-1; TRBD1 might be the D (5 bases). Trimming left V 2 bases short and J 7 bases short, with 11 bases between. The CDR3 consists of 12 residues. The germline gives CDR1 GTSNPN, CDR2 SVGIG (reference sequence). The CDR3, as DNA: TGTGCCTGGAGTTCCCAGGGTGGTGAAGCTTTCTTT. This gives the protein CAWSSQGGEAFF.

The V and J genes are TRBV27 and TRBJ1-3, with a tentative D call TRBD1 (5 bases). Germline V gene sequence: CDR1 MNHEY, CDR2 SMNVEV (reference sequence). V was clipped by 0 bases and J by 2 bases, with 8 bases between them. This CDR3 comprises 15 residues. CDR3 protein: CASSLSGAPGNTIYF. In DNA form, the CDR3 reads TGTGCCAGCAGTTTATCAGGGGCTCCTGGAAACACCATATATTTT.

The chain employs TRBV11-2 and TRBJ2-1; 10 bases agree with TRBD1. J was trimmed by 9 bases and V by 8 bases; bases with no gene match: 16. Germline V lookup: CDR1 SGHAT, CDR2 FQNNGV. CDR3 length: 16 residues. CDR3 protein: CASFTRQGALQGEQFF. The CDR3, as DNA: TGTGCCAGCTTTACTCGACAGGGGGCTTTACAGGGTGAGCAGTTCTTC.

V and J are TRBV18 and TRBJ1-5, with 8 bases that match TRBD1. V lost 3 bases to trimming and J lost 3 bases; unmatched junction nucleotides: 4. This CDR3 region has 15 residues. Per germline, CDR1 KGHSH and CDR2 LQKENI. The CDR3 DNA reads TGTGCCAGCTCACCGGGACAGGCTAACAATCAGCCCCAGCATTTT. Amino acids: CASSPGQANNQPQHF.

The V call is TRBV3-1 (or the pseudogene TRBV3-2), the J call TRBJ1-1; possibly TRBD1 for D (5 bases). Trimming cost V 2 bases and J 8 bases, with 12 bases left between them. Germline V gene sequence: CDR1 LGHDT, CDR2 YNNKEL (reference sequence). This CDR3 is built from 13 residues. CDR3 protein: CASSQSGPGEAFF. The CDR3 DNA sequence: TGTGCCAGCAGCCAATCAGGGCCCGGAGAAGCTTTCTTT.

This sequence joins TRBV2 and TRBJ2-1; 10 nucleotides align to TRBD2. V lost 4 bases and J lost 8; bases outside the gene matches: 14. CDR1 is SNHLY, CDR2 FYNNEI, per germline. CDR3 length: 17 residues. DNA for the CDR3: TGTGCCAGCAGTGGACGGACTAGCGGCGTCTCTCCGCATGAGCAGTTCTTC. It is translated as CASSGRTSGVSPHEQFF.

The sample holds one count of this clone. The chain employs TRBV18 and TRBJ1-5, with a tentative D call TRBD1 (5 bases). Trimming removed 2 bases at V and 5 bases at J, with 7 bases between. This CDR3 has 13 amino acids. CDR1 and CDR2 from the germline V gene are KGHSH and LQKENI. The CDR3 DNA reads TGTGCCAGCTCACCAGGGGGGGATCAGCCCCAGCATTTT. Encoded protein: CASSPGGDQPQHF.

This clone was seen just once. The rearrangement uses TRBV27 and TRBJ2-1, with TRBD2 identical over 7 bases. The CDR3 length is 14 residues. The germline V gene encodes CDR1 MNHEY and CDR2 SMNVEV (reference sequence). The trim removed 0 bases at V and 6 bases at J, leaving 2 bases unmatched. The CDR3 sequence: CASSLSVAGNEQFF. The CDR3 DNA sequence: TGTGCCAGCAGTTTATCAGTAGCGGGCAATGAGCAGTTCTTC.

This chain uses TRBV5-1 with TRBJ2-7; TRBD1 aligns across 11 bases. The V and J ends lost 2 bases and 3 bases, in that order; junction bases with no gene match: 4. The CDR3 sequence is 15 residues long. Germline CDR1 reads SGHRS; CDR2 reads YFSETQ. CDR3 sequence (DNA): TGCGCCAGCAGCTTTGGGACAGGGGGTTACTACGAGCAGTACTTC. It yields the protein CASSFGTGGYYEQYF.

This sequence joins TRBV24-1 and TRBJ1-2, with no clear D. This CDR3 has 16 residues. Germline-derived CDR1 and CDR2 are KGHDR and SFDVKD. Trimming took 3 bases from V and 5 from J, leaving 18 bases between them. The CDR3 protein is CATSDTTASAFYGYTF. CDR3 coding DNA: TGTGCCACCAGTGATACAACAGCCTCGGCGTTTTATGGCTACACCTTC.

J is TRBJ1-1 and V is TRBV7-3; possible D gene TRBD1, 6 bases. CDR3 length: 16 residues. Germline lookup yields CDR1 SGHTA and CDR2 FQGTGA. V was clipped by 2 bases and J by 4 bases, with 17 bases between them. Here the CDR3 reads CASSLFPGQKITEAFF. The CDR3 DNA is TGTGCCAGCAGCTTATTTCCTGGACAGAAGATCACTGAAGCTTTCTTT.

The chain employs TRBV5-1 and TRBJ2-3; TRBD1 matches 7 bases. V shed 5 bases and J 7 bases; nucleotides not matched to a gene: 13. The germline CDR1 and CDR2 sequences are SGHRS and YFSETQ. The CDR3 loop spans 15 amino acids. This chain's CDR3 is CASRAGTVSFHTQYF. In DNA form, the CDR3 reads TGCGCCAGCAGGGCTGGGACAGTCAGTTTTCATACGCAGTATTTT.

This clone was found once. The chain employs TRBV7-9 and TRBJ2-7, with D perhaps TRBD1 (6 bases). CDR1 and CDR2 (germline): SEHNR, FQNEAQ (reference sequence). There are 15 residues in the CDR3. V shed 10 bases and J shed 3 bases, with 22 bases lying between them. The CDR3 protein is CATPKNPDSLYEQYF. CDR3 nucleotide sequence: TGTGCCACCCCGAAAAACCCGGACAGTCTCTACGAGCAGTACTTC.

There are a few counts of this clone. The gene calls are TRBV5-6 and TRBJ2-1; D is unclear. With 4 bases removed from V and 14 bases from J, the gap between germline ends came to 19 bases. Germline V gives CDR1 SGHDT, CDR2 YYEEEE. This CDR3 has 13 amino acids. CDR3 protein: CASSPYRRPSEFF. CDR3 nucleotides: TGTGCCAGCAGCCCCTATAGGCGCCCAAGCGAGTTCTTC.

The V call is TRBV28, the J call TRBJ1-4; D unclear. Per germline, CDR1 MDHEN and CDR2 SYDVKM. This CDR3 is built from 16 residues. V lost 5 bases and J lost 0, with 13 bases in between. CDR3 sequence (DNA): TGTGCCAGCAGTCTACCATTGTCCCCAACTAATGAAAAACTGTTTTTT. This encodes CASSLPLSPTNEKLFF.

This clone has only a few counts. The rearrangement uses TRBV5-6 and TRBJ1-2; TRBD1 might be the D (5 bases). From germline, CDR1 is SGHDT and CDR2 YYEEEE. V gave up 0 bases and J gave up 5 bases, with 14 bases separating them. The length of the CDR3 is 15 residues. The CDR3 coding sequence is TGTGCCAGCAGCTTGGCCGGGGGGGTATGGTATGGCTACACCTTC. It encodes CASSLAGGVWYGYTF.